This T cell receptor (beta chain) originates from a study of blood T cell repertoires in COVID-19. Background on the study: From T cells, B-cell-depleted T cells, or PBMCs came the material, which was cDNA or gDNA.

The table came from immunoSEQ multiplex PCR; TCRdb's copy has only in-frame clones and leaves some out. The sample consists of about 480,000 clones, roughly 90% of them appearing once. Participants spanned ages roughly 18 to 90 years and resided in over 20 US areas. Allocation to cohorts depended on clinical history reported by the participants. The CDR3 totals 14 residues. Germline V CDR1 and CDR2: LGHDT, YNNKEL (reference sequence). The V and J ends lost 4 bases and 4 bases, in that order; junction bases with no gene match: 5. The sequence came from a woman aged 40 to 55 who had recovered from COVID-19. The sequenced sample was PBMCs or T cells enriched from blood (not recorded which). The V gene is TRBV3-1 (or the pseudogene TRBV3-2), the J gene TRBJ1-1, with 8 bases aligning to TRBD1. CDR3 coding DNA: TGTGCCAGCAGCCCTACAGGGGGGGGCACTGAAGCTTTCTTT. Translated: CASSPTGGGTEAFF.